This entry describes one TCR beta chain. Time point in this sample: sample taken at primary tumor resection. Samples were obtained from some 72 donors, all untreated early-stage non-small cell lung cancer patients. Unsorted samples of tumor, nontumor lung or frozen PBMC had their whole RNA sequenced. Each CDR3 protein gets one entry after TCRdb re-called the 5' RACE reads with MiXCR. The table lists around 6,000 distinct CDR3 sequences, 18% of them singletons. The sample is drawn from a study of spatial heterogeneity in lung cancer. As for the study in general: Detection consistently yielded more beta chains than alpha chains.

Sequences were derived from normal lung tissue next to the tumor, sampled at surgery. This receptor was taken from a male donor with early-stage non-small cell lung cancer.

The CDR3 DNA follows: TGTGCCAGCAGCTATACCACCGGGGAGCTGTTTTTT. This encodes CASSYTTGELFF. The genes are TRBV7-2 and TRBJ2-2; D unclear. The CDR3 spans 12 residues. Germline assignment: CDR1 SGHTA and CDR2 FQGNSA. Trimming cost V 4 bases and J 4 bases, with 4 bases left between them.